These 8 T cell receptor beta chains were all obtained from the same sample, sequenced in a study of T cells in localized non-small cell lung cancer. Assay: immunoSEQ multiplex PCR; the TCRdb copy retains only in-frame clones and omits some. The sample holds approximately 89,000 clones, over 70% seen once. The sequenced sample was PBMCs, obtained before any cancer treatment. The receptors were sampled from a man aged 35-75 years with stage II squamous cell lung carcinoma.

V gene TRBV27 combines with J gene TRBJ2-1; 14 positions agree with TRBD2. The germline V gene encodes CDR1 MNHEY and CDR2 SMNVEV (reference sequence). J lost 7 bases, V lost 5 bases, and 4 bases had no gene match. The CDR3 has 15 amino acids. The CDR3 sequence: CASSPGTSGSNEQFF. Written as DNA, the CDR3 is TGTGCCAGCAGTCCCGGGACTAGCGGGAGTAATGAGCAGTTCTTC.

A note on this clone: Other DNA sequences within the sample encode an identical CDR3. The chain employs TRBV19 and TRBJ1-3; the match to TRBD1 covers 7 bases. J gave up 2 bases and V 2 bases, and 0 bases lay outside the gene matches. The CDR3 is 14 amino acids. The germline V gene encodes CDR1 LNHDA and CDR2 SQIVND (reference sequence). This chain's CDR3 is CASSITGAGNTIYF. The CDR3 DNA reads TGTGCCAGTAGTATAACAGGGGCTGGAAACACCATATATTTT.

The genes are TRBV28 and TRBJ2-5; 7 positions agree with TRBD1. The last part of the DNA fits TRBJ2-7 better; the J call may be wrong. The CDR3 extends over 12 amino acids. Germline assignment: CDR1 MDHEN and CDR2 SYDVKM. The CDR3 is CATGDSTYEQYF. The DNA for the CDR3 is TGTGCCACCGGGGACAGTACCTACGAGCAGTACTTC.

The chain combines TRBV5-1 with TRBJ1-1; weak D call: TRBD1 (5 bases). Germline lookup yields CDR1 SGHRS and CDR2 YFSETQ. Trimming took off 2 bases at V and 1 base at J, with 9 bases between the two ends. The CDR3 runs to 14 residues. This chain's CDR3 is CASSFQQGNTEAFF. CDR3 DNA sequence: TGCGCCAGCAGCTTCCAGCAGGGGAACACTGAAGCTTTCTTT.

V and J are TRBV14 and TRBJ1-6; the D gene is possibly TRBD1 (6 bases). From germline, CDR1 is SGHDN and CDR2 FVKESK. The CDR3 is made up of 15 amino acids. Trimming shortened V by 6 bases and J by 9 bases, and 18 bases separated the two germline ends. The CDR3 spells CASRMGGRWGSPLHF. The CDR3 nucleotides are TGTGCCAGCAGGATGGGGGGCCGGTGGGGTTCACCCCTCCACTTT.

This CDR3 reads CSVEVVFPSYEQYF. Here the CDR3 DNA reads TGCAGCGTTGAAGTAGTGTTTCCATCCTACGAGCAGTACTTC. The chain combines TRBV29-1 with TRBJ2-7, with unresolved D. In germline, CDR1 is SQVTM, CDR2 ANQGSEA. V gave up 1 base and J gave up 1 base, with 11 bases separating them. This CDR3 has 14 amino acids.

The J gene is TRBJ1-5, the V gene TRBV10-3; D gene ambiguous. Germline CDR1 ENHRY, CDR2 SYGVKD. The CDR3 consists of 15 residues. Trimming stripped 4 bases from V and 0 bases from J, with 10 bases between. The CDR3 nucleotides are TGTGCCATCAGTGTTCAAAAGGATAGCAATCAGCCCCAGCATTTT. It translates to CAISVQKDSNQPQHF.

The V call is TRBV25-1, the J call TRBJ2-1; tentative D call: TRBD2 (5 bases). The length of the CDR3 is 17 residues. Germline V CDR1 and CDR2: MGHDK, SYGVNS. Trimming removed 3 bases from V and 0 bases from J, with 15 bases in between. CDR3 bases: TGTGCCAGCAGTGACCGAGCGACTACCCCCTCCTACAATGAGCAGTTCTTC. Translating gives CASSDRATTPSYNEQFF.